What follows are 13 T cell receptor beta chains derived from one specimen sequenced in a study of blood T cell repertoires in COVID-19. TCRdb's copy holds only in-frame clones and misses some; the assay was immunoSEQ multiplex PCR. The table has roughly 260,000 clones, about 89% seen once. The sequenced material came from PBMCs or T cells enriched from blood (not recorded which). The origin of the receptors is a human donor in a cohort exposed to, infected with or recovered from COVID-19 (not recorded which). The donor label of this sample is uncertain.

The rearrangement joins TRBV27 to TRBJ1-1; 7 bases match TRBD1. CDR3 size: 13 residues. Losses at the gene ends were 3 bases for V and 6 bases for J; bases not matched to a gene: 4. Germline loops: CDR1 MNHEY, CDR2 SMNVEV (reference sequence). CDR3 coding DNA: TGTGCCAGCAGTTTGCAAACAGGGGCTGAAGCTTTCTTT. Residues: CASSLQTGAEAFF.

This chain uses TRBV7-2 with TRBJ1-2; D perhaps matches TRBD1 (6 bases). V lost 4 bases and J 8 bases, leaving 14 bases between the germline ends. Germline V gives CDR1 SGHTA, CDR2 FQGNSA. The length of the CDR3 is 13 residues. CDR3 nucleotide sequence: TGTGCCAGCAGCTGGAAGGGGGATCACGGCTACACCTTC. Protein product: CASSWKGDHGYTF.

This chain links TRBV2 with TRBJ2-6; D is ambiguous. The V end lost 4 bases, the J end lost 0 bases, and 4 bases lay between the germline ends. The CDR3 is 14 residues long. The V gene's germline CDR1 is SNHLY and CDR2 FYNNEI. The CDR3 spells CASSGHSGANVLTF. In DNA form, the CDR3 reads TGTGCCAGCAGTGGGCACTCTGGGGCCAACGTCCTGACTTTC.

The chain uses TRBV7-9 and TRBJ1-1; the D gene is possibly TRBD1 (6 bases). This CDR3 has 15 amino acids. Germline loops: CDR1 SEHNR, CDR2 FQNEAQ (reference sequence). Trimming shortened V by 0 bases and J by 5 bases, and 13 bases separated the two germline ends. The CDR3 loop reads CASSLARGSGTEAFF. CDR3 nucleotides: TGTGCCAGCAGCTTAGCGAGGGGGAGTGGGACTGAAGCTTTCTTT.

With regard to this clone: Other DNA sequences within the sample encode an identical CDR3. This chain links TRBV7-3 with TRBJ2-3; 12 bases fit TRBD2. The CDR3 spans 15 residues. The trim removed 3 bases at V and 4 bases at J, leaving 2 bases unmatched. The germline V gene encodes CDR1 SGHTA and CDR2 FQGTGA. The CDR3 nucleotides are TGTGCCAGCAGCTTGACTAGCGGGGGCTCAGATACGCAGTATTTT. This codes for CASSLTSGGSDTQYF. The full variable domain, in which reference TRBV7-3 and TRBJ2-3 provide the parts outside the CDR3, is GAGVSQTPSNKVTEKGKYVELRCDPISGHTALYWYRQSLGQGPEFLIYFQGTGAADDSGLPNDRFFAVRPEGSVSTLKIQRTERGDSAVYLCASSLTSGGSDTQYFGPGTRLTVL.

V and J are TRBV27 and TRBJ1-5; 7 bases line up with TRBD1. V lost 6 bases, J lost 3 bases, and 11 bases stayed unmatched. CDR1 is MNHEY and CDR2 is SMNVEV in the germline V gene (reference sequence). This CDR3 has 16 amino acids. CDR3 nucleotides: TGTGCCAGCAGCCCCAAGGGGGCGCTTGCCAATCAGCCCCAGCATTTT. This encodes CASSPKGALANQPQHF.

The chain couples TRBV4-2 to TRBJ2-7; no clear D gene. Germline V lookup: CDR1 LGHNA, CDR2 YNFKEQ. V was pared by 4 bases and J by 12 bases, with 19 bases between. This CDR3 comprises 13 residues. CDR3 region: CASSLSLESDLYF. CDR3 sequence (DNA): TGTGCCAGCAGCCTTTCCCTCGAGTCAGACTTGTACTTC.

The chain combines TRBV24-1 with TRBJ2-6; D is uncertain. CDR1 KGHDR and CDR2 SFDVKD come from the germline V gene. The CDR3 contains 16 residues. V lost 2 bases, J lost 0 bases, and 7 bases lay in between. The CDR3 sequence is CATSDSQNSGANVLTF. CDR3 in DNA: TGTGCCACCAGTGATTCTCAGAACTCTGGGGCCAACGTCCTGACTTTC.

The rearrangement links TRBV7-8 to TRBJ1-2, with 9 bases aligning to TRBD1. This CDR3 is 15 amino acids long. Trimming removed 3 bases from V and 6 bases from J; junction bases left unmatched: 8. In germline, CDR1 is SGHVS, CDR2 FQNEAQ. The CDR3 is CASSFLQGASDGYTF. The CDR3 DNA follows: TGTGCCAGCAGCTTCTTACAGGGGGCCAGCGATGGCTACACCTTC.

In DNA form, the CDR3 reads TGCAGCGCAGCAGGGGATAGCAATCAGCCCCAGCATTTT. Translation: CSAAGDSNQPQHF. The chain links TRBV29-1 to TRBJ1-5; D may be TRBD1 (6 bases). Between the trimmed V and J ends, which lost 7 bases and 0 bases, there was a span of 10 bases. The CDR3 covers 13 residues. Germline lookup yields CDR1 SQVTM and CDR2 ANQGSEA.

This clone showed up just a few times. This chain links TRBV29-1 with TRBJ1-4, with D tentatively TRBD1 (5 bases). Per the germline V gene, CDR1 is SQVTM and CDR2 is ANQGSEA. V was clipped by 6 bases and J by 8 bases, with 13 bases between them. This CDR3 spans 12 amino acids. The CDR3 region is CSVGFRGEKLFF. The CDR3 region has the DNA TGCAGCGTGGGGTTTAGGGGCGAAAAACTGTTTTTT.

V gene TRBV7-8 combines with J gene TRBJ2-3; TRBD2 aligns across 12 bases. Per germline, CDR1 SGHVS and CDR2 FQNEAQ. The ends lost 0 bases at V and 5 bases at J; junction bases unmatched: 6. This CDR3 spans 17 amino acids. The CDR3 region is CASSLAQLAGGLDTQYF. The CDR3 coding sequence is TGTGCCAGCAGCTTAGCCCAACTAGCGGGGGGTCTAGATACGCAGTATTTT.

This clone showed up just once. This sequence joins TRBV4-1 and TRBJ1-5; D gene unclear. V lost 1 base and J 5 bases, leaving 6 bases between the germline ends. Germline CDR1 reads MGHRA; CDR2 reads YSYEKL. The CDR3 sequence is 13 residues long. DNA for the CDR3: TGCGCCAGCAGCCAAGTCGGGGATCAGCCCCAGCATTTT. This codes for CASSQVGDQPQHF.